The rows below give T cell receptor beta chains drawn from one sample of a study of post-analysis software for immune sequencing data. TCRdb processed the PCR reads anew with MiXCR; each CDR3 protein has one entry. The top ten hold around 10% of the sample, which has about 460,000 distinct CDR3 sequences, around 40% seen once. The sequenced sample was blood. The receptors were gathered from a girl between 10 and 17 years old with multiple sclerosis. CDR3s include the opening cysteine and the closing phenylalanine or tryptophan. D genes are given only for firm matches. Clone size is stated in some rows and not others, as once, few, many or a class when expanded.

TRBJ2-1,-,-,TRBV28,TGTGCCAGCAGTTTAGCGGGTAACTACAATGAGCAGTTCTTC,CASSLAGNYNEQFF
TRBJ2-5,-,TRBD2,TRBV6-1,TGTGCCAGCAGGAATTGGGGGGGGGGAGAGACCCAGTACTTC,CASRNWGGGETQYF
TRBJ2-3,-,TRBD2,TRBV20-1,TGCAGTGCTAGGACTAGCGGGAGGACAGATACGCAGTATTTT,CSARTSGRTDTQYF
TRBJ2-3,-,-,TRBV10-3,TGTGCCATCAGTGTCGGCCTCACCCGTTCTAGCACAGATACGCAGTATTTT,CAISVGLTRSSTDTQYF
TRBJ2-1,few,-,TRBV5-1,TGCGCCAGCAGCAACGAGGGCCAAAACAAGCACAATGAGCAGTTCTTC,CASSNEGQNKHNEQFF
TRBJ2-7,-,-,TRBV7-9,TGTGCCAGCAGCACCGTCGGGACGTCCTTAGGCGAGCAGTACTTC,CASSTVGTSLGEQYF
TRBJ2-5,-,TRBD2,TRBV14,TGTGCCAGCAGCTCCCTTCAGACTAGCGGCTACAATGAGCAGTACTTC,CASSSLQTSGYNEQYF
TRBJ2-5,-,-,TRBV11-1,TGTGCCAGCAGCTTAGCGACCGGACAGATACACCAAGAGACCCAGTACTTC,CASSLATGQIHQETQYF
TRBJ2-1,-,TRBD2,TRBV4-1,TGCGCCAGCAGCCACTCAATTTTCACTAGCGGGACCCCATACGAGCAGTTCTTC,CASSHSIFTSGTPYEQFF
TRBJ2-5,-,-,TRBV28,TGTGCCAGCAGCAGCAGGGAAGCGGAGACCCAGTACTTC,CASSSREAETQYF
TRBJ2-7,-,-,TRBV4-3,TGCGCCCGCAGCCAAGATTCAGGGACGGGGCAGTACTTC,CARSQDSGTGQYF
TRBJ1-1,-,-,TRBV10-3,TGTGCCTCTGAACGGGGGCTCAACATGAACACTGAAGCTTTCTTT,CASERGLNMNTEAFF
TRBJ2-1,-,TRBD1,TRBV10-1,TGCGCCAGCCCGTTCGGACAGGCGTTGAATGAGCAGTTCTTC,CASPFGQALNEQFF
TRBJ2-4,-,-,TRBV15,TGTGCCACCAGCTCCCGGGGTAGAATACTAGCCAAAAACATTCAGTACTTC,CATSSRGRILAKNIQYF
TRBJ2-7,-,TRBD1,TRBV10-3,TGTGCCATCAGGCGGGGACAGGGGCCCTACGAGCAGTACTTC,CAIRRGQGPYEQYF
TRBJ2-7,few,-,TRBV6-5,TGTGCCAGCAGTTATAGGGTTGATAACCCCCACGAGCAGTACTTC,CASSYRVDNPHEQYF
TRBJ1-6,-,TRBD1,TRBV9,TGTGCCAGCAGCGTAGGTCCCTCAGGGGGCGATAATTCACCCCTCCACTTT,CASSVGPSGGDNSPLHF
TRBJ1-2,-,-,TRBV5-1,TGCGCCAGCAGCCTCACACAGTCAGGGAGCGGCTACACCTTC,CASSLTQSGSGYTF
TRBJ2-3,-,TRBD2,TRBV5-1,TGCGCCAGCAGCTCCGGGACTAGCGGGAGTGATACGCAGTATTTT,CASSSGTSGSDTQYF
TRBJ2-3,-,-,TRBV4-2,TGTGCCAGCAGCCAAGATGTTCGGGCTCTCACAGATACGCAGTATTTT,CASSQDVRALTDTQYF
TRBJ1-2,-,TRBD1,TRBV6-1,TGTGCCAGCAGTGAGGAAACCGGGACAGGCTATGGCTACACCTTC,CASSEETGTGYGYTF
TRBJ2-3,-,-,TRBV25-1,TGTGCCAGCAGTGAATCATATGTGATTCTTGGCACAGATACGCAGTATTTT,CASSESYVILGTDTQYF
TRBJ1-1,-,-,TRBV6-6,TGTGCCAGCACCCCCAGGGGCGGGAACACTGAAGCTTTCTTT,CASTPRGGNTEAFF
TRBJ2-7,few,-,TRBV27,TGTGCCAGCGCTGACGGGACCCTTGGCTACGAGCAGTACTTC,CASADGTLGYEQYF
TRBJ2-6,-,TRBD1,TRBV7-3,TGTGCCAGCAGCTCGGACAGGGACCTTGGGGCCAACGTCCTGACTTTC,CASSSDRDLGANVLTF
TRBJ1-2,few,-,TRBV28,TGTGCCAGCAGTTTTAGGGCGCGAGAACAGAGCTACACCTTC,CASSFRAREQSYTF
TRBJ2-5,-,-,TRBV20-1,TGCAGTGCTAGAGTACCTACGGAAGGGACCCAGTACTTC,CSARVPTEGTQYF
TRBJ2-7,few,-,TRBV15,TGTGCCACCAGCAGAGATCCGGCAGCCTACGAGCAGTACTTC,CATSRDPAAYEQYF
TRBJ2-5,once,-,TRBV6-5,TGTGCCAGCAGTTACTCGGTTCTACTTAAGGAGACCCAGTACTTC,CASSYSVLLKETQYF
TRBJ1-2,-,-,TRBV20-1,TGCAGTGCTATGGAAAGGGCGGAGAGCTATGGCTACACCTTC,CSAMERAESYGYTF
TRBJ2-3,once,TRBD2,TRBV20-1,TGCAGTGCTAGAGTTAGCGGGAGGGCCAGGAGCACAGATACGCAGTATTTT,CSARVSGRARSTDTQYF
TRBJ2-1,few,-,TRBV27,TGTGCCAGCAGTTTATCGGCCGGTGGGCCCCAGGGGGAGCAGTTCTTC,CASSLSAGGPQGEQFF
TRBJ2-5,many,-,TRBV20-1,TGCAGTGCTACCCCCTCGAAGACCCAGTACTTC,CSATPSKTQYF
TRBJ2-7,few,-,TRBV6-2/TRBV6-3,TGTGCCAGCAGTTTCGGGGGGCACTCCTACGAGCAGTACTTC,CASSFGGHSYEQYF
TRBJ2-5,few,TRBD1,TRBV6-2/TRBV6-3,TGTGCCAGCAGCCTAGGACAGGGCACATCGCAGTACTTC,CASSLGQGTSQYF
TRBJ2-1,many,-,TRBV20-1,TGCAGTGCTGACGGGACTCATACCGAAATGGGCTACAATGAGCAGTTCTTC,CSADGTHTEMGYNEQFF
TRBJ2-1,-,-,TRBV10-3,TGTGCCATCAGTAAGGGGACGGGGACCTACAATGAGCAGTTCTTC,CAISKGTGTYNEQFF
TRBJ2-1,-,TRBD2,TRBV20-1,TGCAGTGCTAGACGGTTAGCGGGAGATCGGTTGAACAATGAGCAGTTCTTC,CSARRLAGDRLNNEQFF
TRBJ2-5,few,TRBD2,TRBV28,TGTGCCAGCAGTTTCGGTCGGCTTTGGCTAGCGGGAGAAAAGACCCAGTACTTC,CASSFGRLWLAGEKTQYF
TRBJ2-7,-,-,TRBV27,TGTGCCAGCAGGAGGACAGGGACTATCTACGAGCAGTACTTC,CASRRTGTIYEQYF
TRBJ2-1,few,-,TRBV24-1,TGTGCCACCAGTGATTTGACAGGAGAGAGCTACAATGAGCAGTTCTTC,CATSDLTGESYNEQFF
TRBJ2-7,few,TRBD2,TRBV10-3,TGTGCCATCAGGACTAGCGAGATTCTGGACGAGCAGTACTTC,CAIRTSEILDEQYF
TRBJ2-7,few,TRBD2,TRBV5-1,TGCGCCAGCAGCTTGGGAGGCGGGAGCGTACCCCTCTACGAGCAGTACTTC,CASSLGGGSVPLYEQYF
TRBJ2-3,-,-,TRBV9,TGTGCCAGCAGTCCGACAGGTTACATAGATACGCAGTATTTT,CASSPTGYIDTQYF
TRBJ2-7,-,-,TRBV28,TGTGCCAGCAGTTTGGCGGAGCGTTATGACGAGCAGTACTTC,CASSLAERYDEQYF
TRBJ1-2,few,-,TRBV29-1,TGCAGCGTTGAAGAAGACAGTAGACTCTCTAACTATGGCTACACCTTC,CSVEEDSRLSNYGYTF
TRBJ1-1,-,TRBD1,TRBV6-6,TGTGCCAGCAGTTTCGGGACAGGGGGCTGGAACACTGAAGCTTTCTTT,CASSFGTGGWNTEAFF
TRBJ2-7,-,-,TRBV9,TGTGCCAGCAGCGTAGATAAGGGTGGGCCATACAATGAGCAGTACTTC,CASSVDKGGPYNEQYF